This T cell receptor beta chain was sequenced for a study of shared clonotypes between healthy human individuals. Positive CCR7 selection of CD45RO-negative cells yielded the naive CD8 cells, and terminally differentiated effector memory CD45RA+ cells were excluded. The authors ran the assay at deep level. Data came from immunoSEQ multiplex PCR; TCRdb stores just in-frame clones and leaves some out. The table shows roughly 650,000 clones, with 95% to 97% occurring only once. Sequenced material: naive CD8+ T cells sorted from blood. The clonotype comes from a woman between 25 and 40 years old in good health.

The CDR3 spells CASSRIVQGPETQYF. DNA of the CDR3: TGCGCCAGCAGCCGAATAGTACAGGGGCCAGAGACCCAGTACTTC. The chain is built from TRBV4-1 and TRBJ2-5, with TRBD1 identical over 7 bases. V gave up 4 bases and J gave up 4 bases; unmatched junction bases: 9. CDR3 size: 15 residues. Germline V lookup: CDR1 MGHRA, CDR2 YSYEKL.